The clone carrying this TCR beta chain was detected only a few times. What it binds is unknown. TCRdb called the 5' RACE reads again in MiXCR, with one record for every CDR3 protein. The sample carries about 550,000 distinct CDR3 sequences, about 19% recorded once. This record belongs to a study of T cells after yellow fever vaccination. CDR3 length: 15 amino acids. V gave up 3 bases and J gave up 3 bases; unmatched junction bases: 3. The germline V gene has CDR1 DFQATT and CDR2 SNEGSKA (reference sequence). Notes on the study in general: Clonotypes found in both CD4 and CD8 compartments made up a small share. Once the booster was given, most primary-vaccination clones reappeared, at approximately 97% for CD4 and roughly 91% for CD8. On re-exposure, the response was weaker but peaked faster, at day 5 versus 15.

Sample: PBMCs, taken 15 days after the yellow fever booster vaccination. This sequence originates from a man aged 25-40 years who received the YFV17D yellow fever vaccine. The J gene is TRBJ1-6, the V gene TRBV20-1, with 9 bases matching TRBD1. DNA for the CDR3: TGCAGTGCTAGGGGGACAGGGAACTATAATTCACCCCTCCACTTT. It is translated as CSARGTGNYNSPLHF.